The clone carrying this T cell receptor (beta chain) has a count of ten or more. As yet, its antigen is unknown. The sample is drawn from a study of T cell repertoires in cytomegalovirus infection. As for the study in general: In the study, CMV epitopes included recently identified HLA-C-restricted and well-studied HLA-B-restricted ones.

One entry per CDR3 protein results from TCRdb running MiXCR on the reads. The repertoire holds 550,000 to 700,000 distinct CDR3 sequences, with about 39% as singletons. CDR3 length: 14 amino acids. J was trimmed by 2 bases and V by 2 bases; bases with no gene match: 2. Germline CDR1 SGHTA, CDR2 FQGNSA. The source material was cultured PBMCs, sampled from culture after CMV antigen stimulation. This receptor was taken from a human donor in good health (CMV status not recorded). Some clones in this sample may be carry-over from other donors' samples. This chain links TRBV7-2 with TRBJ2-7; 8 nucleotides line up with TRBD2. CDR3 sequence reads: CASSLPGGTYEQYF. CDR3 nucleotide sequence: TGTGCCAGCAGCTTACCGGGGGGGACCTACGAGCAGTACTTC.